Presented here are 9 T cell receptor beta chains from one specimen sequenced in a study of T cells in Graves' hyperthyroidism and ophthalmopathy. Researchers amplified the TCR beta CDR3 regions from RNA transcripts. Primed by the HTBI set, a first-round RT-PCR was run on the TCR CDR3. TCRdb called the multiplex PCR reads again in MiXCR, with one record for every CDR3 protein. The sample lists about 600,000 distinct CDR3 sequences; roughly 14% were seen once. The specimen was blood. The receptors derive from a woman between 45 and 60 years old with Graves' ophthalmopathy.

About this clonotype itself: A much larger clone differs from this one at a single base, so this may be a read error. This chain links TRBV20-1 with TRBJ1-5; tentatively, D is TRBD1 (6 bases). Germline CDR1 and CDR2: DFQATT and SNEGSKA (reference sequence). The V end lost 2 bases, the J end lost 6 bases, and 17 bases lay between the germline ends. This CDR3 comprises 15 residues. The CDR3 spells CSARLGRGPSQPQHF. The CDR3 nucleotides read TGCAGTGCTAGACTCGGCAGGGGCCCCAGTCAGCCCCAGCATTTT.

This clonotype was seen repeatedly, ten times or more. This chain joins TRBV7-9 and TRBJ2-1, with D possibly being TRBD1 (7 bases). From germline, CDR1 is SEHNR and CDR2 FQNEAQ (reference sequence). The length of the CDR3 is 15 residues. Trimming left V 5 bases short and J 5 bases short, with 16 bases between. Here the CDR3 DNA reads TGTGCCAGCAGCCCAGAGGGGGGACAGCACAATGAGCAGTTCTTC. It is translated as CASSPEGGQHNEQFF.

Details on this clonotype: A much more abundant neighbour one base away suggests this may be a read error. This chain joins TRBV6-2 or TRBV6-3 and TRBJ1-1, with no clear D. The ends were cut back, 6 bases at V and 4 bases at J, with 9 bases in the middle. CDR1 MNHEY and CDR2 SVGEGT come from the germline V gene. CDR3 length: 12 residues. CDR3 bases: TGTGCCAGCAGAAACGGCGGCACTGAAGCTTTCTTT. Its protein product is CASRNGGTEAFF.

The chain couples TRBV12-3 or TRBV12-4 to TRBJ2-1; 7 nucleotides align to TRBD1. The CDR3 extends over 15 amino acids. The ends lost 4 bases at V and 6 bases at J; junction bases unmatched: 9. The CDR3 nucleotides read TGTGCCAGCAGTTCCCGTCAGGGGGTGTTCAATGAGCAGTTCTTC. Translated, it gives CASSSRQGVFNEQFF.

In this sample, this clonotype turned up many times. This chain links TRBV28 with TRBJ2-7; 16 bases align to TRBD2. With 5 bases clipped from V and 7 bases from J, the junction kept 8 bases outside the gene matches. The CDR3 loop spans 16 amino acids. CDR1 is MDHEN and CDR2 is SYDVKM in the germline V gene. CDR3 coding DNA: TGTGCCAGCAGTCCTGGGACTAGCGGGAGGGCCAGGGAGCAGTACTTC. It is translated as CASSPGTSGRAREQYF.

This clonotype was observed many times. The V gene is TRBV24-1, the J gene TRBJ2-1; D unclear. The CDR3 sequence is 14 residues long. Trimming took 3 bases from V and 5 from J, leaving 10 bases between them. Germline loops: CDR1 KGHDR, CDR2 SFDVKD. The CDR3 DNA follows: TGTGCCACCAGTGATCCCGAACCCAACAATGAGCAGTTCTTC. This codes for CATSDPEPNNEQFF.

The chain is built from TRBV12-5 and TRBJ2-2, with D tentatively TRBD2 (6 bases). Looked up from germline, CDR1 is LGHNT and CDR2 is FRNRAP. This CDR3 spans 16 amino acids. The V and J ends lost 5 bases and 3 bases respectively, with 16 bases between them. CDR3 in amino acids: CASGPPASAYTGELFF. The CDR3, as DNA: TGTGCTAGTGGTCCTCCGGCTAGCGCCTACACCGGGGAGCTGTTTTTT.

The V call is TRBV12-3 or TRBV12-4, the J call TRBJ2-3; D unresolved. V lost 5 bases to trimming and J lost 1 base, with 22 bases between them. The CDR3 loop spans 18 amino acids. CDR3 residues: CASSPQIFRSWGTDTQYF. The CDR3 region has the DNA TGTGCCAGCAGTCCCCAGATCTTTAGGTCGTGGGGCACAGATACGCAGTATTTT.

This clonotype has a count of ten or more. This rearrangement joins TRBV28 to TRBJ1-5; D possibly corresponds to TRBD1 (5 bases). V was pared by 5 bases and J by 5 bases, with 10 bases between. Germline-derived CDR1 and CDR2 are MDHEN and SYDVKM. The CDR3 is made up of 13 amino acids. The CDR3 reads CASSKGTDQPQHF. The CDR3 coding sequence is TGTGCCAGCAGTAAGGGGACCGATCAGCCCCAGCATTTT.